This TCR beta chain came from a study of CD8 T cells in Susac syndrome. Random hexamers were used to reverse transcribe the RNA input (about 0.45 to 1 ug). TCRdb reprocessed the immunoSEQ multiplex PCR reads with MiXCR, giving one entry per CDR3 protein. The sample lists approximately 200,000 distinct CDR3 sequences; just under 95% were seen once. This CDR3 has 14 amino acids. Deletions cut 5 bases from V and 3 bases from J, with 13 bases between. Germline values: CDR1 SGHVS, CDR2 FQNEAQ. The multiple sclerosis controls comprised treatment-naive patients whose relapsing-remitting disease was stable or active.

The TCR originated in a human donor with multiple sclerosis. The chain carries TRBV7-8 and TRBJ1-1; D gene unclear. The sequencing input was CD4+ T cells from PBMCs. The CDR3 DNA sequence: TGTGCCAGCAGCCTCAACAACCAAGACACTGAAGCTTTCTTT. Translated: CASSLNNQDTEAFF.